This T cell receptor (beta chain) was documented in a study of tumor T cells in aggressive B-cell lymphoma. TCRdb keeps only in-frame clones here, not all; method: immunoSEQ multiplex PCR. Among more than 5,000 clones listed, roughly 87% were seen once. CDR1 SGDLS and CDR2 YYNGEE come from the germline V gene. J was trimmed by 7 bases and V by 3 bases; bases with no gene match: 10. This CDR3 has 16 residues. The clonotype originates from an adult with diffuse large B cell lymphoma. Source material: tumor tissue. V gene TRBV9 combines with J gene TRBJ2-2; TRBD1 aligns across 9 bases. The CDR3: CASSGVGDRVGGELFF. The CDR3 bases are TGTGCCAGCAGCGGAGTAGGGGACAGGGTTGGCGGGGAGCTGTTTTTT. The full variable domain, with the rest looked up from reference TRBV9 and TRBJ2-2, is DSGVTQTPKHLITATGQRVTLRCSPRSGDLSVYWYQQSLDQGLQFLIQYYNGEERAKGNILERFSAQQFPDLHSELNLSSLELGDSALYFCASSGVGDRVGGELFFGEGSRLTVL.